Each of the 30 T cell receptor beta chains below was sequenced from the same sample in a study of blood T cell repertoires in COVID-19. Clones were read by immunoSEQ multiplex PCR, and TCRdb kept only the in-frame ones, dropping some. The sample comprises over 400,000 clones, about 88% of which are singletons, and roughly 8.3% rests with the top ten. Sequencing was done on a sample of peripheral blood. The source of these receptors is a woman aged 45-65 years with COVID-19, enrolled during active disease.

This sequence joins TRBV9 and TRBJ1-2; D is perhaps TRBD1 (5 bases). Germline values: CDR1 SGDLS, CDR2 YYNGEE. This CDR3 has 13 amino acids. The V end was cut by 7 bases, the J end by 5 bases, with 15 bases between. The CDR3 here is CASSGRGWYGYTF. In DNA form, the CDR3 reads TGTGCCAGCTCCGGGAGGGGCTGGTATGGCTACACCTTC. The whole variable domain, filled in from reference TRBV9 and TRBJ1-2, reads DSGVTQTPKHLITATGQRVTLRCSPRSGDLSVYWYQQSLDQGLQFLIQYYNGEERAKGNILERFSAQQFPDLHSELNLSSLELGDSALYFCASSGRGWYGYTFGSGTRLTVV.

The chain couples TRBV11-1 to TRBJ2-1; no definite D call. V was clipped by 3 bases and J by 5 bases, with 11 bases between them. The CDR3 length is 14 residues. The germline V gene has CDR1 SGHAT and CDR2 FQDESV (reference sequence). DNA of the CDR3: TGTGCCAGCAGCTTGTCTACGTTCGACAATGAGCAGTTCTTC. It is translated as CASSLSTFDNEQFF.

V gene TRBV19 combines with J gene TRBJ2-7, with TRBD2 matching 8 bases. Per germline, CDR1 LNHDA and CDR2 SQIVND (reference sequence). Germline trimming cut 5 bases from V and 3 bases from J; bases unmatched to any gene: 12. The CDR3 runs 16 residues. The DNA for the CDR3 is TGTGCCAGTAGTCCCGTCGCCGGGACTAGATACTACGAGCAGTACTTC. It codes for CASSPVAGTRYYEQYF.

The chain employs TRBV3-1 (or the pseudogene TRBV3-2) and TRBJ2-3, with 10 nucleotides matching TRBD2. The CDR3 runs 19 residues. Germline V gene lookup returns CDR1 LGHDT and CDR2 YNNKEL (reference sequence). V lost 0 bases to trimming and J lost 0 bases; unmatched junction nucleotides: 9. CDR3 in DNA: TGTGCCAGCAGCCAAGAAGGTTTAGCGGGGGGCTTTAGCACAGATACGCAGTATTTT. Protein product: CASSQEGLAGGFSTDTQYF.

The chain couples TRBV27 to TRBJ2-1, with D uncertain. CDR1 MNHEY and CDR2 SMNVEV come from the germline V gene (reference sequence). The CDR3 loop spans 13 amino acids. The V end was cut by 10 bases, the J end by 4 bases, with 14 bases between. The CDR3 spells CATSSPLYNEQFF. For the CDR3, the DNA is TGTGCCACCTCTAGTCCCCTATACAATGAGCAGTTCTTC.

The chain joins TRBV6-5 to TRBJ2-7; D remains unclear. The V gene's germline CDR1 is MNHEY and CDR2 SVGAGI. V lost 4 bases to trimming and J lost 2 bases, with 18 bases between them. The CDR3 sequence is 16 residues long. The CDR3 protein is CASSSFYTENPYEQYF. DNA of the CDR3: TGTGCCAGCAGTTCCTTCTACACGGAGAACCCCTACGAGCAGTACTTC.

V gene TRBV4-1 combines with J gene TRBJ2-2; 12 bases are a match to TRBD1. With V trimmed by 1 base and J by 6 bases, 6 bases remained unmatched. The germline V gene encodes CDR1 MGHRA and CDR2 YSYEKL. This CDR3 region has 17 residues. CDR3 sequence: CASSQGGTGGVSGELFF. The CDR3 nucleotides are TGCGCCAGCAGCCAAGGGGGGACAGGGGGCGTTTCCGGGGAGCTGTTTTTT.

This chain uses TRBV19 with TRBJ2-7; 10 nucleotides match TRBD1. Germline V lookup: CDR1 LNHDA, CDR2 SQIVND (reference sequence). The CDR3 extends over 15 amino acids. The J segment lost 3 bases and the V segment lost 5 bases, leaving 7 bases of the junction unmatched. The CDR3, as DNA: TGTGCCAGTAGTGCGACAGGGGGCCCAGGCTACGAGCAGTACTTC. Protein sequence: CASSATGGPGYEQYF.

In its sample, this clone was seen a few times. The sample contains more than one DNA sequence encoding this CDR3. The chain recombines TRBV5-6 with TRBJ2-7; 8 bases are shared with TRBD1. Germline V gene lookup returns CDR1 SGHDT and CDR2 YYEEEE. V lost 3 bases and J lost 4; bases outside the gene matches: 3. The CDR3 length is 13 residues. CDR3 in amino acids: CASSSDRAYEQYF. CDR3 DNA: TGTGCCAGCAGCTCGGACAGGGCTTACGAGCAGTACTTC. The variable domain in full, completed from reference TRBV5-6 and TRBJ2-7, reads DAGVTQSPTHLIKTRGQQVTLRCSPKSGHDTVSWYQQALGQGPQFIFQYYEEEERQRGNFPDRFSGHQFPNYSSELNVNALLLGDSALYLCASSSDRAYEQYFGPGTRLTVT.

The rearrangement uses TRBV12-3 or TRBV12-4 and TRBJ1-1, with D unresolved. The V end was cut by 5 bases, the J end by 7 bases, with 14 bases between. CDR3 length equals 13 residues. CDR3 sequence: CASSLSRGVEAFF. CDR3 in DNA: TGTGCCAGCAGTCTCTCCCGGGGTGTTGAAGCTTTCTTT.

The J gene is TRBJ1-1, the V gene TRBV5-6; D perhaps matches TRBD1 (6 bases). The V end lost 4 bases, the J end lost 1 base, and 17 bases lay between the germline ends. This CDR3 spans 16 amino acids. CDR1 is SGHDT and CDR2 is YYEEEE in the germline V gene. CDR3 nucleotides: TGTGCCAGCAGCGTCGCAGGGGAAGTTCGGAACACTGAAGCTTTCTTT. Translation: CASSVAGEVRNTEAFF.

The chain recombines TRBV5-1 with TRBJ1-3; D not certain. The V and J ends lost 5 bases and 8 bases respectively, with 14 bases between them. The CDR3 loop spans 13 amino acids. Per the germline V gene, CDR1 is SGHRS and CDR2 is YFSETQ. The CDR3 coding sequence is TGCGCCAGCAGGTACCAGGACTTGGACACCATATATTTT. Its protein product is CASRYQDLDTIYF.

This chain uses TRBV9 with TRBJ2-3; 8 bases are shared with TRBD2. This CDR3 region has 15 residues. CDR1 SGDLS and CDR2 YYNGEE come from the germline V gene. After removal of 3 bases from V and 6 bases from J, the junction contained 9 bases not matched to a gene. The DNA for the CDR3 is TGTGCCAGCAGCGGAACCGGGGGGGCCTTGGATACGCAGTATTTT. Amino acid sequence: CASSGTGGALDTQYF.

The chain employs TRBV2 and TRBJ1-6, with 7 bases fitting TRBD1. CDR3 length equals 14 residues. The J segment lost 7 bases and the V segment lost 6 bases, leaving 6 bases of the junction unmatched. Per germline, CDR1 SNHLY and CDR2 FYNNEI. CDR3 bases: TGTGCCAGCAGGCCCGGGACAGCCAATTCACCCCTCCACTTT. Its translation is CASRPGTANSPLHF.

This clone was detected only a few times. The CDR3 is CAARGAGDTQYF. The CDR3, as DNA: TGTGCCGCCCGGGGGGCAGGGGATACGCAGTATTTT. J is TRBJ2-3 and V is TRBV6-5, with D possibly TRBD2 on 7 matching bases. Germline lookup yields CDR1 MNHEY and CDR2 SVGAGI. The V gene lost 11 bases and the J gene lost 6 bases, with 15 bases spanning the gap. The CDR3 loop spans 12 amino acids.

This clone showed up just a few times. The chain employs TRBV2 and TRBJ2-6; D remains unclear. The germline V and J ends were trimmed by 6 bases and 7 bases, with 7 bases remaining between them. CDR1 is SNHLY and CDR2 is FYNNEI in the germline V gene. The CDR3 runs to 12 residues. The CDR3 loop reads CASRSAANVLTF. The CDR3 DNA follows: TGTGCCAGCAGGAGCGCTGCCAACGTCCTGACTTTC.

J is TRBJ2-6 and V is TRBV19; unclear D gene. The V gene's germline CDR1 is LNHDA and CDR2 SQIVND (reference sequence). V lost 3 bases and J 4 bases, leaving 10 bases between the germline ends. The CDR3 loop spans 15 amino acids. CDR3 protein: CASSISVLGANVLTF. DNA for the CDR3: TGTGCCAGTAGTATTTCGGTATTGGGGGCCAACGTCCTGACTTTC.

The chain has TRBV7-9 and TRBJ2-2, with D possibly matching TRBD2 (5 bases). V lost 3 bases to trimming and J lost 4 bases, with 12 bases between them. The CDR3 runs 15 residues. Per the germline V gene, CDR1 is SEHNR and CDR2 is FQNEAQ (reference sequence). CDR3 residues: CASSFSEGVTGELFF. In DNA form, the CDR3 reads TGTGCCAGCAGCTTCAGCGAGGGAGTCACCGGGGAGCTGTTTTTT.

The rearrangement uses TRBV27 and TRBJ2-7; maybe TRBD2 (6 bases). CDR1 is MNHEY and CDR2 is SMNVEV in the germline V gene (reference sequence). This CDR3 is built from 14 residues. The V and J ends lost 3 bases and 4 bases respectively, with 13 bases between them. This CDR3 reads CASSFSAGLYEQYF. CDR3 nucleotide sequence: TGTGCCAGCAGTTTTAGCGCGGGGTTGTACGAGCAGTACTTC.

V and J are TRBV5-1 and TRBJ1-1, with D possibly matching TRBD1 (5 bases). The V gene's germline CDR1 is SGHRS and CDR2 YFSETQ. Trimming removed 6 bases at V and 1 base at J, with 13 bases between. This CDR3 has 14 amino acids. CDR3 DNA: TGCGCCAGCAACCCCGGGGGGGGGAACACTGAAGCTTTCTTT. Protein product: CASNPGGGNTEAFF. Full variable domain (remainder filled in from reference TRBV5-1 and TRBJ1-1): KAGVTQTPRYLIKTRGQQVTLSCSPISGHRSVSWYQQTPGQGLQFLFEYFSETQRNKGNFPGRFSGRQFSNSRSEMNVSTLELGDSALYLCASNPGGGNTEAFFGQGTRLTVV.

The chain has TRBV6-5 and TRBJ2-7; a weak D match, TRBD2 (6 bases). The length of the CDR3 is 12 residues. V was cut by 7 bases and J by 4 bases, with 11 bases left in between. In germline, CDR1 is MNHEY, CDR2 SVGAGI. The CDR3 nucleotides read TGTGCCAGCATGGTCCGGGGGTACGAGCAGTACTTC. It yields the protein CASMVRGYEQYF.

Regarding this clone: The same CDR3 also results from other DNA sequences found in this sample. The rearrangement uses TRBV2 and TRBJ1-1; D uncertain. Germline V gene data show CDR1 as SNHLY and CDR2 as FYNNEI. Trimming stripped 3 bases from V and 4 bases from J, with 6 bases between. This CDR3 contains 12 residues. CDR3 region: CASSEAGTEAFF. The CDR3 bases are TGTGCCAGCAGTGAGGCGGGCACTGAAGCTTTCTTT.

The chain links TRBV30 to TRBJ1-2; D ambiguous. The V end lost 0 bases, the J end lost 8 bases, and 7 bases lay between the germline ends. CDR3 length: 11 residues. Germline-derived CDR1 and CDR2 are GTSNPN and SVGIG (reference sequence). The CDR3 DNA reads TGTGCCTGGAGTGTGCACAGCGGCTACACCTTC. Its protein product is CAWSVHSGYTF. The entire variable domain, with the rest obtained from reference TRBV30 and TRBJ1-2, is as follows: SQTIHQWPATLVQPVGSPLSLECTVEGTSNPNLYWYRQAAGRGLQLLFYSVGIGQISSEVPQNLSASRPQDRQFILSSKKLLLSDSGFYLCAWSVHSGYTFGSGTRLTVV.

The chain links TRBV9 to TRBJ2-1; 9 bases are shared with TRBD2. There are 15 residues in the CDR3. The V and J ends lost 8 bases and 9 bases, in that order; junction bases with no gene match: 15. Per germline, CDR1 SGDLS and CDR2 YYNGEE. The CDR3 sequence is CASCVGGGAEGEQFF. The CDR3 bases are TGTGCCAGTTGCGTCGGCGGGGGGGCCGAGGGTGAGCAGTTCTTC.

This clone was seen only a few times. The chain recombines TRBV28 with TRBJ2-7, with TRBD1 identical over 7 bases. This CDR3 is built from 12 residues. Germline loops: CDR1 MDHEN, CDR2 SYDVKM. Unmatched junction bases numbered 4, after V lost 7 bases and J lost 4 bases. The DNA for the CDR3 is TGTGCCAGCAAAACAGGGGAGTACGAGCAGTACTTC. As protein: CASKTGEYEQYF. Filled out from reference TRBV28 and TRBJ2-7, the complete variable domain reads DVKVTQSSRYLVKRTGEKVFLECVQDMDHENMFWYRQDPGLGLRLIYFSYDVKMKEKGDIPEGYSVSREKKERFSLILESASTNQTSMYLCASKTGEYEQYFGPGTRLTVT.

The rearrangement links TRBV7-8 to TRBJ2-1, with D possibly matching TRBD1 (6 bases). V lost 5 bases to trimming and J lost 0 bases, with 11 bases between them. The CDR3 spans 15 residues. The germline CDR1 and CDR2 sequences are SGHVS and FQNEAQ. CDR3 loop: CASSQDRPSYNEQFF. CDR3 bases: TGTGCCAGCAGCCAGGACAGACCCTCCTACAATGAGCAGTTCTTC.

V is TRBV30 and J is TRBJ1-6; D gene uncertain. From germline, CDR1 is GTSNPN and CDR2 SVGIG (reference sequence). This CDR3 comprises 14 residues. The V end was cut by 2 bases, the J end by 0 bases, with 5 bases between. CDR3 residues: CAWSLSSYNSPLHF. CDR3 nucleotide sequence: TGTGCCTGGAGTCTGAGCTCCTATAATTCACCCCTCCACTTT.

The chain couples TRBV7-9 to TRBJ1-1; D possibly corresponds to TRBD1 (6 bases). This CDR3 contains 13 residues. With 6 bases removed from V and 5 bases from J, the gap between germline ends came to 13 bases. Per the germline V gene, CDR1 is SEHNR and CDR2 is FQNEAQ (reference sequence). The chain's CDR3 is CASRPQGRTEAFF. In DNA form, the CDR3 reads TGTGCCAGCAGGCCACAGGGTAGGACTGAAGCTTTCTTT. Together with reference TRBV7-9 and TRBJ1-1, the CDR3 gives the full variable domain: DTGVSQNPRHKITKRGQNVTFRCDPISEHNRLYWYRQTLGQGPEFLTYFQNEAQLEKSRLLSDRFSAERPKGSFSTLEIQRTEQGDSAMYLCASRPQGRTEAFFGQGTRLTVV.

The CDR3 loop reads CASSQGNEQFF. CDR3 in DNA: TGTGCCAGCAGTCAGGGGAATGAGCAGTTCTTC. V and J are TRBV6-5 and TRBJ2-1; tentative D call: TRBD1 (6 bases). The V end lost 5 bases, the J end lost 7 bases, and 6 bases lay between the germline ends. The germline V gene encodes CDR1 MNHEY and CDR2 SVGAGI. This CDR3 is 11 amino acids long.

The rearrangement joins TRBV6-5 to TRBJ2-7; D gene unclear. Germline CDR1 MNHEY, CDR2 SVGAGI. The CDR3 spans 13 residues. Trimming took 5 bases from V and 5 from J, leaving 13 bases between them. Written as DNA, the CDR3 is TGTGCCAGCAGTCTCCCCTTCCGGGACGAGCAGTACTTC. The encoded protein is CASSLPFRDEQYF.